This entry lists 25 T cell receptor beta chains sequenced from one sample in a study of T-cell memory formation after mild COVID-19 (dated by TCRdb to the early 2020s). Library preparation was by 5' RACE. Sequencing took place on an Illumina NovaSeq 6000. TCRdb cleaned the public reads at Q25 with fastp, built clones with MiXCR and kept in-frame beta chains. One record per CDR3 amino acid sequence lists the most common genes and DNA. The table for this sample lists about 160,000 distinct CDR3 sequences; 25% to 40% of them were counted only once. The ten largest clones add up to around 12% of the sample. Sequencing was carried out using PBMCs or a T cell subset sorted from them (not recorded which). Receptors were obtained from an adult woman who had mild COVID-19 (a few samples of this study predate the infection). The sample titles of this study are shuffled in the database, so cell type and time point are left out; the donor was told from shared clones.

The CDR3 region has the DNA TGTGCCACCAGTGATCCACAGGGCGACCGAGGGAATGAGCAGTTCTTC. Translating gives CATSDPQGDRGNEQFF. The V call is TRBV24-1, the J call TRBJ2-1; possible D gene TRBD1, 6 bases. This CDR3 contains 16 residues. From germline, CDR1 is KGHDR and CDR2 SFDVKD. Trimming took off 3 bases at V and 7 bases at J, with 18 bases between the two ends.

V is TRBV7-9 and J is TRBJ1-1; D is unresolved. Looked up from germline, CDR1 is SEHNR and CDR2 is FQNEAQ (reference sequence). This CDR3 comprises 13 residues. Trimming took off 6 bases at V and 1 base at J, with 9 bases between the two ends. DNA for the CDR3: TGTGCCAGCAGTATTATAGGGAACACTGAAGCTTTCTTT. Translation gives CASSIIGNTEAFF.

This clonotype was counted between two and nine times. The chain has TRBV6-2 or TRBV6-3 and TRBJ2-4; D possibly corresponds to TRBD2 (5 bases). V was clipped by 2 bases and J by 5 bases, with 16 bases between them. The germline CDR1 and CDR2 sequences are MNHEY and SVGEGT. This CDR3 has 16 residues. CDR3 loop: CASSYDRAGAQNIQYF. Here the CDR3 DNA reads TGTGCCAGCAGTTACGATAGGGCGGGTGCCCAAAACATTCAGTACTTC.

This clonotype appeared a few times. This sequence joins TRBV20-1 and TRBJ2-7, with 15 bases lining up with TRBD2. Trimming removed 3 bases from V and 0 bases from J; junction bases left unmatched: 12. Per the germline V gene, CDR1 is DFQATT and CDR2 is SNEGSKA (reference sequence). This CDR3 has 19 residues. The CDR3 DNA reads as TGCAGTGCTAGTTCCCCGAGGTGGACTAGCGGGAGGGTCTCCTACGAGCAGTACTTC. This gives the protein CSASSPRWTSGRVSYEQYF.

This clonotype has more than one count but fewer than ten. The V call is TRBV29-1, the J call TRBJ1-1, with TRBD1 as a possible D gene (6 bases). The CDR3 totals 14 residues. V shed 4 bases and J shed 2 bases, with 14 bases lying between them. From germline, CDR1 is SQVTM and CDR2 ANQGSEA. CDR3 DNA sequence: TGCAGCGTTGCGGGAACGACAGGAAACACTGAAGCTTTCTTT. As protein: CSVAGTTGNTEAFF.

The chain combines TRBV12-5 with TRBJ2-7; D is possibly TRBD2 (5 bases). With 4 bases removed from V and 2 bases from J, the gap between germline ends came to 12 bases. Germline V gene lookup returns CDR1 LGHNT and CDR2 FRNRAP. The CDR3 consists of 14 residues. This CDR3 is CASGWETPTYEQYF. DNA for the CDR3: TGTGCTAGTGGTTGGGAGACACCCACCTACGAGCAGTACTTC.

The sample holds a few counts of this clonotype. The J gene is TRBJ2-1, the V gene TRBV4-3; 11 nucleotides align to TRBD2. Germline CDR1 LGHNA, CDR2 YSLEER. V dropped 2 bases and J dropped 3; count of bases not matched to a gene: 3. This CDR3 has 16 amino acids. CDR3 DNA: TGCGCCAGCAGCCAAAGTCTAGCGGGAGGCTACAATGAGCAGTTCTTC. Translation gives CASSQSLAGGYNEQFF.

The V call is TRBV24-1, the J call TRBJ2-1; D call uncertain. Trimming took 2 bases from V and 10 from J, leaving 11 bases between them. This CDR3 region has 13 residues. CDR1 KGHDR and CDR2 SFDVKD come from the germline V gene. This chain's CDR3 is CATSDWSVREQFF. Here the CDR3 DNA reads TGTGCCACCAGTGATTGGTCCGTCCGGGAGCAGTTCTTC.

The chain is built from TRBV7-8 and TRBJ1-6; D gene ambiguous. Per the germline V gene, CDR1 is SGHVS and CDR2 is FQNEAQ. V was clipped by 1 base and J by 5 bases, with 15 bases between them. The CDR3 extends over 17 amino acids. This CDR3 is CASSLVDGRGNNSPLHF. The CDR3 nucleotides read TGTGCCAGCAGCTTAGTTGACGGGCGCGGGAATAATTCACCCCTCCACTTT. The complete variable domain, with remaining parts taken from reference TRBV7-8 and TRBJ1-6, reads GAGVSQSPRYKVAKRGQDVALRCDPISGHVSLFWYQQALGQGPEFLTYFQNEAQLDKSGLPSDRFFAERPEGSVSTLKIQRTQQEDSAVYLCASSLVDGRGNNSPLHFGNGTRLTVT.

This clonotype was seen more than once but under ten times. The V gene is TRBV12-3 or TRBV12-4, the J gene TRBJ1-2; the D gene is possibly TRBD1 (5 bases). Trimming removed 7 bases at V and 4 bases at J, with 13 bases between. This CDR3 has 13 amino acids. CDR3 protein: CASTLGPVYGYTF. DNA of the CDR3: TGTGCCAGCACCCTGGGGCCGGTCTATGGCTACACCTTC.

The chain joins TRBV9 to TRBJ1-1; 8 bases match TRBD1. J was trimmed by 0 bases and V by 4 bases; bases with no gene match: 11. The CDR3 length is 17 residues. CDR1 is SGDLS, CDR2 YYNGEE, per germline. The CDR3 DNA sequence: TGTGCCAGCAGCTACGGGAGAGGACAGGGCATGAACACTGAAGCTTTCTTT. It is translated as CASSYGRGQGMNTEAFF.

This chain joins TRBV5-1 and TRBJ2-5, with D tentatively TRBD2 (6 bases). The CDR3 extends over 15 amino acids. V lost 3 bases to trimming and J lost 1 base, with 13 bases between them. The germline V gene encodes CDR1 SGHRS and CDR2 YFSETQ. Here the CDR3 reads CASSSIRGTQETQYF. CDR3 nucleotide sequence: TGCGCCAGCAGCTCGATCCGGGGGACCCAAGAGACCCAGTACTTC. Full variable domain (rest looked up from reference TRBV5-1 and TRBJ2-5): KAGVTQTPRYLIKTRGQQVTLSCSPISGHRSVSWYQQTPGQGLQFLFEYFSETQRNKGNFPGRFSGRQFSNSRSEMNVSTLELGDSALYLCASSSIRGTQETQYFGPGTRLLVL.

The J gene is TRBJ2-5, the V gene TRBV7-9, with D uncertain. Germline V gene lookup returns CDR1 SEHNR and CDR2 FQNEAQ (reference sequence). The V end lost 4 bases, the J end lost 2 bases, and 11 bases lay between the germline ends. The CDR3 runs to 14 residues. CDR3: CASSSSAPQETQYF. The DNA for the CDR3 is TGTGCCAGCAGCTCCTCGGCTCCGCAAGAGACCCAGTACTTC.

This clonotype was seen a few times. This chain joins TRBV7-2 and TRBJ1-2, with D hard to call. Looked up from germline, CDR1 is SGHTA and CDR2 is FQGNSA. Trimming removed 10 bases from V and 0 bases from J, with 9 bases in between. This CDR3 contains 12 residues. The CDR3 region has the DNA TGTGCCACCCAAGGGACTAACTATGGCTACACCTTC. It codes for CATQGTNYGYTF.

The table lists this clonotype with a few counts. V is TRBV20-1 and J is TRBJ1-6; a possible D gene is TRBD1 (6 bases). V was trimmed by 3 bases and J by 15 bases, leaving 15 bases between them. Looked up from germline, CDR1 is DFQATT and CDR2 is SNEGSKA (reference sequence). The CDR3 has 12 amino acids. CDR3 residues: CSASDHRDILHF. Written as DNA, the CDR3 is TGCAGTGCTAGCGATCACCGGGACATCCTCCACTTT.

The V call is TRBV11-2, the J call TRBJ2-5; no definite D call. The CDR3 runs 14 residues. Germline CDR1 SGHAT, CDR2 FQNNGV. V shed 0 bases and J shed 2 bases, with 7 bases lying between them. This CDR3 is CASSLDRQQETQYF. The DNA for the CDR3 is TGTGCCAGCAGCTTAGATAGGCAGCAAGAGACCCAGTACTTC.

The sample holds a few counts of this clonotype. The chain is built from TRBV19 and TRBJ1-5; D remains ambiguous. The CDR3 has 15 amino acids. Germline V gene data show CDR1 as LNHDA and CDR2 as SQIVND (reference sequence). Trimming cost V 2 bases and J 6 bases, with 14 bases left between them. This CDR3 reads CASSIRTAPGQPQHF. DNA of the CDR3: TGTGCCAGTAGTATACGGACGGCTCCGGGTCAGCCCCAGCATTTT.

This chain connects TRBV6-2 or TRBV6-3 to TRBJ1-3, with a tentative D call TRBD1 (5 bases). This CDR3 region has 15 residues. V lost 0 bases, J lost 4 bases, and 10 bases lay in between. Germline V CDR1 and CDR2: MNHEY, SVGEGT. The CDR3 region has the DNA TGTGCCAGCAGTTACTCAGGGACGACCGGAAACACCATATATTTT. It yields the protein CASSYSGTTGNTIYF.

The rearrangement joins TRBV24-1 to TRBJ1-2; D gene ambiguous. The CDR3 is 15 amino acids. Trimming removed 1 base at V and 7 bases at J, with 15 bases between. Looked up from germline, CDR1 is KGHDR and CDR2 is SFDVKD. The CDR3 DNA sequence: TGTGCCACCAGTGATTTAGGACCCACCATGCGTGGCTACACCTTC. It yields the protein CATSDLGPTMRGYTF.

The gene calls are TRBV7-9 and TRBJ2-1; 13 bases align to TRBD2. Germline lookup yields CDR1 SEHNR and CDR2 FQNEAQ (reference sequence). Trimming removed 8 bases from V and 5 bases from J; junction bases left unmatched: 6. This CDR3 is built from 15 residues. CDR3 sequence (DNA): TGTGCCAGCGCTCGACTAGCGGGAGGCCACAATGAGCAGTTCTTC. Translation: CASARLAGGHNEQFF.

This clonotype was picked up one time. The chain is built from TRBV24-1 and TRBJ2-1, with TRBD1 matching 7 bases. Trimming removed 3 bases from V and 0 bases from J; junction bases left unmatched: 7. Germline loops: CDR1 KGHDR, CDR2 SFDVKD. The CDR3 extends over 17 amino acids. The DNA of the CDR3 is TGTGCCACCAGTGATACCGGACAGGCGAGCTCCTACAATGAGCAGTTCTTC. This sequence encodes CATSDTGQASSYNEQFF.

This clonotype was seen repeatedly, ten times or more. This chain's CDR3 is CASSPGFLQPQHF. In nucleotides, the CDR3 is TGTGCCAGCTCACCTGGGTTTCTTCAGCCCCAGCATTTT. The rearrangement links TRBV18 to TRBJ1-5; no clear D. This CDR3 has 13 residues. Germline V CDR1 and CDR2: KGHSH, LQKENI. V was pared by 3 bases and J by 6 bases, with 9 bases between. Full variable domain (missing parts from reference TRBV18 and TRBJ1-5): NAGVMQNPRHLVRRRGQEARLRCSPMKGHSHVYWYRQLPEEGLKFMVYLQKENIIDESGMPKERFSAEFPKEGPSILRIQQVVRGDSAAYFCASSPGFLQPQHFGDGTRLSIL.

The chain uses TRBV29-1 and TRBJ1-1; a possible D gene is TRBD1 (5 bases). Per germline, CDR1 SQVTM and CDR2 ANQGSEA. Trimming pared 3 bases from V and 3 bases from J, leaving 8 bases between. The CDR3 is 12 residues long. CDR3 amino acids: CSVDGGDTEAFF. In DNA, the CDR3 is TGCAGCGTTGACGGGGGTGACACTGAAGCTTTCTTT. Full variable domain (rest looked up from reference TRBV29-1 and TRBJ1-1): SAVISQKPSRDICQRGTSLTIQCQVDSQVTMMFWYRQQPGQSLTLIATANQGSEATYESGFVIDKFPISRPNLTFSTLTVSNMSPEDSSIYLCSVDGGDTEAFFGQGTRLTVV.

This clonotype is a singleton in its sample. The junction and the germline gene differ at one end; a read error may be behind it. This chain connects TRBV5-5 to TRBJ2-7, with 8 positions matching TRBD1. CDR3 length: 11 residues. In germline, CDR1 is SGHKS, CDR2 YYEKEE (reference sequence). The CDR3 DNA is TGTGCCAGCAGCACCCGACAGGGGAAGAACTTC. This translates into CASSTRQGKNF.

The count of this clonotype is one. The DNA of the CDR3 is TGTGCCATCAGTGGGGGCGACGCGGGAGGGATGGTAAGGGAGCAGTACTTC. Residues: CAISGGDAGGMVREQYF. The chain uses TRBV10-3 and TRBJ2-7, with TRBD2 matching 9 bases. The germline V gene has CDR1 ENHRY and CDR2 SYGVKD. The CDR3 is 17 residues long. V was pared by 4 bases and J by 7 bases, with 17 bases of the junction left unmatched.